A single sample is the source of the 12 T cell receptor beta chains below, sequenced in a study of T cells after yellow fever vaccination. Each CDR3 protein is one row after TCRdb ran MiXCR on the 5' RACE reads. Among about 340,000 distinct CDR3 sequences listed, roughly 8.7% were seen once. Sequencing used PBMCs, obtained on the day of the first yellow fever vaccination. Receptor source: a man younger than 30 who received the YFV17D yellow fever vaccine.

J is TRBJ1-1 and V is TRBV19, with 7 bases lining up with TRBD1. Germline-derived CDR1 and CDR2 are LNHDA and SQIVND (reference sequence). This CDR3 spans 16 amino acids. V gave up 3 bases and J gave up 3 bases; unmatched junction bases: 10. CDR3 loop: CASSIHRGLRDTEAFF. DNA for the CDR3: TGTGCCAGTAGTATTCACAGGGGTCTGCGCGACACTGAAGCTTTCTTT.

The rearrangement uses TRBV5-6 and TRBJ2-6, with 8 bases lining up with TRBD1. V was clipped by 4 bases and J by 3 bases; unmatched bases: 3. Per the germline V gene, CDR1 is SGHDT and CDR2 is YYEEEE. The CDR3 totals 15 residues. CDR3 in amino acids: CASSQGARGANVLTF. As DNA, the CDR3 is TGTGCCAGCAGCCAGGGGGCGCGTGGGGCCAACGTCCTGACTTTC.

This clonotype was seen a handful of times. The genes are TRBV24-1 and TRBJ2-5; TRBD2 matches 10 bases. The CDR3 covers 14 residues. The germline CDR1 and CDR2 sequences are KGHDR and SFDVKD. J gave up 4 bases and V 7 bases, and 5 bases lay outside the gene matches. The CDR3 DNA sequence: TGTGCCACCAGGAGCGGGGGGGCCGGAGAGACCCAGTACTTC. Its translation is CATRSGGAGETQYF.

This clonotype was found many times. This rearrangement joins TRBV12-3 or TRBV12-4 to TRBJ2-3; 10 bases map to TRBD2. V dropped 0 bases and J dropped 7; count of bases not matched to a gene: 1. There are 14 residues in the CDR3. The CDR3: CASSLALAGYTQYF. The CDR3 DNA reads as TGTGCCAGCAGTTTAGCACTAGCGGGGTATACGCAGTATTTT.

This clonotype has at least ten counts. The J gene is TRBJ2-3, the V gene TRBV7-3, with D tentatively TRBD2 (6 bases). Trimming removed 5 bases from V and 6 bases from J, with 15 bases in between. The CDR3 sequence is 14 residues long. Germline CDR1 reads SGHTA; CDR2 reads FQGTGA. CDR3 coding DNA: TGTGCCAGCAGCCGAGCGGGTTCACCGGATACGCAGTATTTT. Its protein product is CASSRAGSPDTQYF. The variable domain in full, with the rest retrieved from reference TRBV7-3 and TRBJ2-3, is GAGVSQTPSNKVTEKGKYVELRCDPISGHTALYWYRQSLGQGPEFLIYFQGTGAADDSGLPNDRFFAVRPEGSVSTLKIQRTERGDSAVYLCASSRAGSPDTQYFGPGTRLTVL.

The V call is TRBV5-1, the J call TRBJ1-1, with D maybe TRBD1 (5 bases). Trimming removed 0 bases from V and 0 bases from J, with 9 bases in between. Per the germline V gene, CDR1 is SGHRS and CDR2 is YFSETQ. The CDR3 is 15 amino acids. The CDR3 bases are TGCGCCAGCAGCTTGGGGGGCAGTATGAACACTGAAGCTTTCTTT. Translating gives CASSLGGSMNTEAFF.

The rearrangement links TRBV6-1 to TRBJ2-1; 12 nucleotides match TRBD2. V lost 2 bases and J lost 2; bases outside the gene matches: 4. Germline loops: CDR1 MNHNS, CDR2 SASEGT. CDR3 size: 17 residues. The CDR3 reads CASSESLAGGPYNEQFF. The CDR3 nucleotides read TGTGCCAGCAGTGAAAGCCTAGCGGGGGGGCCCTACAATGAGCAGTTCTTC.

This clonotype turned up a few times. This chain joins TRBV10-3 and TRBJ2-3; 10 positions match TRBD2. The germline CDR1 and CDR2 sequences are ENHRY and SYGVKD. The trim removed 7 bases at V and 4 bases at J, leaving 11 bases unmatched. This CDR3 is 16 amino acids long. DNA for the CDR3: TGTGCCATCACCGACGGGGTAGCGGGGGGCTCAGATACGCAGTATTTT. Amino acid sequence: CAITDGVAGGSDTQYF.

This chain joins TRBV5-1 and TRBJ2-1; maybe TRBD2 (5 bases). V was trimmed by 1 base and J by 0 bases, leaving 14 bases between them. This CDR3 has 17 amino acids. Per the germline V gene, CDR1 is SGHRS and CDR2 is YFSETQ. CDR3: CASSLNGAVSSYNEQFF. The CDR3 bases are TGCGCCAGCAGCTTGAATGGAGCGGTGAGCTCCTACAATGAGCAGTTCTTC. Variable domain in full (rest from reference TRBV5-1 and TRBJ2-1): KAGVTQTPRYLIKTRGQQVTLSCSPISGHRSVSWYQQTPGQGLQFLFEYFSETQRNKGNFPGRFSGRQFSNSRSEMNVSTLELGDSALYLCASSLNGAVSSYNEQFFGPGTRLTVL.

Note on this clonotype: Sequence at one end of the junction differs from germline and may be a read error. The gene calls are TRBV7-9 and TRBJ2-3, with D perhaps TRBD2 (5 bases). From germline, CDR1 is SEHNR and CDR2 FQNEAQ (reference sequence). The length of the CDR3 is 16 residues. The chain's CDR3 is CASSLALGTPTDTQYF. The CDR3, as DNA: TGTGCCAGCAGCCTAGCCCTGGGAACACCCACAGATACGCAGTATTTT.

This chain joins TRBV7-2 and TRBJ2-1; D call uncertain. V was clipped by 3 bases and J by 2 bases, with 11 bases between them. The CDR3 consists of 15 residues. Germline lookup yields CDR1 SGHTA and CDR2 FQGNSA. The CDR3 loop reads CASSLWSRPYNEQFF. The CDR3 bases are TGTGCCAGCAGCTTGTGGAGCAGACCCTACAATGAGCAGTTCTTC. Supplemented by reference TRBV7-2 and TRBJ2-1, the full variable domain reads GAGVSQSPSNKVTEKGKDVELRCDPISGHTALYWYRQSLGQGLEFLIYFQGNSAPDKSGLPSDRFSAERTGGSVSTLTIQRTQQEDSAVYLCASSLWSRPYNEQFFGPGTRLTVL.

The CDR3 here is CASSPLRQGKSSPLHF. Written as DNA, the CDR3 is TGTGCCAGCAGTCCCCTCAGACAGGGGAAAAGTTCACCCCTCCACTTT. The rearrangement uses TRBV6-1 and TRBJ1-6, with 8 bases identical to TRBD1. CDR1 is MNHNS, CDR2 SASEGT, per germline. CDR3 length: 16 amino acids. V lost 5 bases, J lost 9 bases, and 12 bases stayed unmatched.